The rows below give T cell receptor beta chains drawn from one sample of a study of human T cells and chemical hapten exposure. Each CDR3 protein is one row after TCRdb ran MiXCR on the RACE reads. The sample lists 180,000 or so distinct CDR3 sequences, 14% occurring once. The source was whole blood, collected in connection with sensitization to the hapten diphenylcyclopropenone (DPC). All receptors come from a woman between 25 and 40 years old with alopecia areata. Some clones in this sample may be carry-over from other donors' samples. Each CDR3 is given with its conserved first and last residue. Each record gives: D gene, V gene, clone size, J gene, CDR3 protein, CDR3 DNA. D genes are given only for firm matches. Clone size, where shown, is once, few, many, or a class for clones that have expanded.

>.|TRBV7-6|.|TRBJ2-5
CASSRNQETQYF
TGTGCCAGCAGCCGAAACCAAGAGACCCAGTACTTC
>.|TRBV19|many|TRBJ2-7
CASSISGDSLGEQYF
TGTGCCAGTAGTATTTCCGGGGACTCACTGGGCGAGCAGTACTTC
>TRBD1|TRBV7-8|.|TRBJ2-7
CASSNGQGAGYEQYF
TGTGCCAGCAGCAATGGACAGGGGGCGGGGTACGAGCAGTACTTC
>TRBD1|TRBV3-1|few|TRBJ2-2
CASSLRRQGFTGELFF
TGTGCCAGCAGCCTTCGCCGACAGGGATTCACCGGGGAGCTGTTTTTT
>.|TRBV18|many|TRBJ1-1
CASSGPDTEAFF
TGTGCCAGCTCCGGACCGGACACTGAAGCTTTCTTT
>.|TRBV7-2|few|TRBJ2-2
CASSLVPLVTGELFF
TGTGCCAGCAGCTTAGTGCCTCTCGTCACCGGGGAGCTGTTTTTT
>TRBD1|TRBV7-2|few|TRBJ2-2
CASSSPGQGAEAGELFF
TGTGCCAGCAGCTCCCCGGGACAGGGGGCCGAGGCCGGGGAGCTGTTTTTT
>.|TRBV9|many|TRBJ1-1
CASSVAVRGTEAFF
TGTGCCAGCAGCGTCGCGGTGAGAGGCACTGAAGCTTTCTTT
>TRBD2|TRBV9|.|TRBJ2-3
CASSTPGLASTDTQYF
TGTGCCAGCAGTACACCGGGACTAGCAAGCACAGATACGCAGTATTTT
>.|TRBV7-9|.|TRBJ2-2
CASSLYDTGELFF
TGTGCCAGCAGCTTATATGACACCGGGGAGCTGTTTTTT
>.|TRBV5-1|.|TRBJ1-6
CVSSVGIPNSPLHF
TGCGTCAGCAGCGTCGGGATTCCCAATTCACCCCTCCACTTT
>.|TRBV5-1|many|TRBJ2-3
CASSLGPGTSTDTQYF
TGCGCCAGCAGCTTGGGGCCGGGGACTAGCACAGATACGCAGTATTTT
>.|TRBV5-1|.|TRBJ1-1
CASSLAGFQTEAFF
TGCGCCAGCAGCTTGGCCGGCTTTCAGACTGAAGCTTTCTTT
>TRBD1|TRBV4-3|.|TRBJ1-1
CASSRYRGTEAFF
TGCGCCAGCAGCCGATACAGGGGCACTGAAGCTTTCTTT
>TRBD2|TRBV4-3|few|TRBJ2-2
CASSQETSGGVPSAGELFF
TGCGCCAGCAGCCAAGAGACTAGCGGGGGGGTCCCGTCTGCCGGGGAGCTGTTTTTT
>TRBD1|TRBV29-1|.|TRBJ1-5
CSVGTGLNQPQHF
TGCAGCGTTGGGACAGGGCTGAATCAGCCCCAGCATTTT
>.|TRBV3-1|few|TRBJ2-2
CASSQAIGSGELFF
TGTGCCAGCAGCCAAGCCATCGGGTCCGGGGAGCTGTTTTTT
>.|TRBV19|few|TRBJ1-5
CASIQIGDPSQPQHF
TGTGCCAGTATCCAGATAGGGGACCCAAGTCAGCCCCAGCATTTT
>TRBD2|TRBV7-2|.|TRBJ2-1
CASSLRLAGSLSYNEQFF
TGTGCCAGCAGCTTAAGACTAGCGGGGTCCCTCTCCTACAATGAGCAGTTCTTC
>.|TRBV27|many|TRBJ1-5
CASSFQGSNQPQHF
TGTGCCAGCAGTTTTCAGGGGTCGAATCAGCCCCAGCATTTT
>.|TRBV20-1|.|TRBJ1-2
CSANFGAWSYGYTF
TGCAGTGCTAATTTCGGGGCCTGGAGCTATGGCTACACCTTC
>.|TRBV18|.|TRBJ1-1
CASSQSTGIDAFF
TGTGCCAGCTCACAATCTACAGGGATCGATGCTTTCTTT
>.|TRBV7-6|few|TRBJ2-5
CASSLGSTDQETQYF
TGTGCCAGCAGCTTAGGGTCGACAGATCAAGAGACCCAGTACTTC
>.|TRBV2|.|TRBJ1-5
CASSARDVVGQPQHF
TGTGCCAGCAGTGCCAGGGACGTTGTGGGGCAGCCCCAGCATTTT
>.|TRBV11-1|.|TRBJ1-6
CASSRPGGPLHF
TGTGCCAGCAGCCGCCCGGGAGGCCCCCTCCACTTT
>.|TRBV4-1|.|TRBJ1-2
CASSQDSNHGYTF
TGCGCCAGCAGTCAGGACAGCAACCATGGCTACACCTTC
>TRBD2|TRBV3-1|few|TRBJ2-7
CASTSSGRTYEQYF
TGTGCCAGCACATCAAGCGGGAGGACTTACGAGCAGTACTTC
>.|TRBV18|.|TRBJ2-1
CASSPPLTGFYNEQFF
TGTGCCAGCTCACCACCTCTCACAGGGTTTTACAATGAGCAGTTCTTC
>.|TRBV5-1|.|TRBJ2-5
CASKTLGTTPQETQYF
TGCGCCAGCAAGACTTTAGGGACAACCCCCCAAGAGACCCAGTACTTC